In its sample, the clone carrying this TCR beta chain was seen a few times. V lost 4 bases and J 5 bases, leaving 26 bases between the germline ends. CDR1 and CDR2 from the germline V gene are LGHNA and YNFKEQ. The CDR3 extends over 18 amino acids. The entry originates in a study of blood T cells in healthy people across ages. Alongside a J-beta primer mix, a sample-barcoded 5' primer served in a second PCR lasting roughly 6 to 12 cycles. TCRdb recomputed calls from the 5' RACE reads with MiXCR, one row per CDR3 protein. The sample has approximately 1,100,000 distinct CDR3 sequences; around 43% are singletons.

Sequenced input: blood. The chain recombines TRBV4-2 with TRBJ2-5, with D perhaps TRBD2 (6 bases). This receptor was obtained from a woman aged 55-70 years in good health. The CDR3: CASSPSREVRAATETQYF. The CDR3 DNA is TGTGCCAGCAGCCCTAGCAGGGAGGTGAGAGCGGCGACGGAGACCCAGTACTTC.